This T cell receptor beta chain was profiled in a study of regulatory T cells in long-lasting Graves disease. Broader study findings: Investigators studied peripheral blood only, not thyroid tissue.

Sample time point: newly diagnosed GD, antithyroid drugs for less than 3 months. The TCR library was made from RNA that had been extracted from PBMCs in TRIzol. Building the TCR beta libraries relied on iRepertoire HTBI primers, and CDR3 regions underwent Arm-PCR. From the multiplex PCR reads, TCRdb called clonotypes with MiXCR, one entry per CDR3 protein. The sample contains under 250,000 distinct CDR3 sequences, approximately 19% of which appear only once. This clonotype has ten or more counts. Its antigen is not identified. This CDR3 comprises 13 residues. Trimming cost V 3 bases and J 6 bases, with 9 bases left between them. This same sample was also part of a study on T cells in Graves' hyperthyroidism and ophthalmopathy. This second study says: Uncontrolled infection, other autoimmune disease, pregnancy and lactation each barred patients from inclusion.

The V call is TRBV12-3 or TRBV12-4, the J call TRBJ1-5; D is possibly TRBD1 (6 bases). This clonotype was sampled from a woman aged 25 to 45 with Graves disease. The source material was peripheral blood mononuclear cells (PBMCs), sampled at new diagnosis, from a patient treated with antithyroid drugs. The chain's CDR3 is CASSFRGRQPQHF. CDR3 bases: TGTGCCAGCAGTTTCCGGGGGCGTCAGCCCCAGCATTTT.